This entry describes one TCR beta chain. Its matching antigen is unknown. The data were obtained in a study of cytomegalovirus exposure and HLA in healthy donors. Study findings and constraints: Later work found that TCR association rates differed between HLA loci; DRB1 had the most and HLA-C the fewest. In a later analysis, CMV-associated beta chains were mostly HLA-associated, it appeared. It is likely that the observed cluster of highly shared sequence variants was a sequencing artifact.

Vbeta (60) and Jbeta (13) primers were used in the PCR. Produced via immunoSEQ multiplex PCR; TCRdb's table is partial and in-frame only. The sample has roughly 120,000 clones, 15% seen once. Trimming took 3 bases from V and 4 from J, leaving 6 bases between them. CDR1 and CDR2 (germline): DFQATT, SNEGSKA (reference sequence). The CDR3 is made up of 11 amino acids. Specimen: PBMCs. The TCR comes from a woman younger than 35 in good health and CMV-seronegative. V usage is TRBV20-1 and J usage is TRBJ1-1; no clear D. The CDR3 protein is CSASSPTEAFF. The CDR3 coding sequence is TGCAGTGCTAGCTCCCCCACTGAAGCTTTCTTT.